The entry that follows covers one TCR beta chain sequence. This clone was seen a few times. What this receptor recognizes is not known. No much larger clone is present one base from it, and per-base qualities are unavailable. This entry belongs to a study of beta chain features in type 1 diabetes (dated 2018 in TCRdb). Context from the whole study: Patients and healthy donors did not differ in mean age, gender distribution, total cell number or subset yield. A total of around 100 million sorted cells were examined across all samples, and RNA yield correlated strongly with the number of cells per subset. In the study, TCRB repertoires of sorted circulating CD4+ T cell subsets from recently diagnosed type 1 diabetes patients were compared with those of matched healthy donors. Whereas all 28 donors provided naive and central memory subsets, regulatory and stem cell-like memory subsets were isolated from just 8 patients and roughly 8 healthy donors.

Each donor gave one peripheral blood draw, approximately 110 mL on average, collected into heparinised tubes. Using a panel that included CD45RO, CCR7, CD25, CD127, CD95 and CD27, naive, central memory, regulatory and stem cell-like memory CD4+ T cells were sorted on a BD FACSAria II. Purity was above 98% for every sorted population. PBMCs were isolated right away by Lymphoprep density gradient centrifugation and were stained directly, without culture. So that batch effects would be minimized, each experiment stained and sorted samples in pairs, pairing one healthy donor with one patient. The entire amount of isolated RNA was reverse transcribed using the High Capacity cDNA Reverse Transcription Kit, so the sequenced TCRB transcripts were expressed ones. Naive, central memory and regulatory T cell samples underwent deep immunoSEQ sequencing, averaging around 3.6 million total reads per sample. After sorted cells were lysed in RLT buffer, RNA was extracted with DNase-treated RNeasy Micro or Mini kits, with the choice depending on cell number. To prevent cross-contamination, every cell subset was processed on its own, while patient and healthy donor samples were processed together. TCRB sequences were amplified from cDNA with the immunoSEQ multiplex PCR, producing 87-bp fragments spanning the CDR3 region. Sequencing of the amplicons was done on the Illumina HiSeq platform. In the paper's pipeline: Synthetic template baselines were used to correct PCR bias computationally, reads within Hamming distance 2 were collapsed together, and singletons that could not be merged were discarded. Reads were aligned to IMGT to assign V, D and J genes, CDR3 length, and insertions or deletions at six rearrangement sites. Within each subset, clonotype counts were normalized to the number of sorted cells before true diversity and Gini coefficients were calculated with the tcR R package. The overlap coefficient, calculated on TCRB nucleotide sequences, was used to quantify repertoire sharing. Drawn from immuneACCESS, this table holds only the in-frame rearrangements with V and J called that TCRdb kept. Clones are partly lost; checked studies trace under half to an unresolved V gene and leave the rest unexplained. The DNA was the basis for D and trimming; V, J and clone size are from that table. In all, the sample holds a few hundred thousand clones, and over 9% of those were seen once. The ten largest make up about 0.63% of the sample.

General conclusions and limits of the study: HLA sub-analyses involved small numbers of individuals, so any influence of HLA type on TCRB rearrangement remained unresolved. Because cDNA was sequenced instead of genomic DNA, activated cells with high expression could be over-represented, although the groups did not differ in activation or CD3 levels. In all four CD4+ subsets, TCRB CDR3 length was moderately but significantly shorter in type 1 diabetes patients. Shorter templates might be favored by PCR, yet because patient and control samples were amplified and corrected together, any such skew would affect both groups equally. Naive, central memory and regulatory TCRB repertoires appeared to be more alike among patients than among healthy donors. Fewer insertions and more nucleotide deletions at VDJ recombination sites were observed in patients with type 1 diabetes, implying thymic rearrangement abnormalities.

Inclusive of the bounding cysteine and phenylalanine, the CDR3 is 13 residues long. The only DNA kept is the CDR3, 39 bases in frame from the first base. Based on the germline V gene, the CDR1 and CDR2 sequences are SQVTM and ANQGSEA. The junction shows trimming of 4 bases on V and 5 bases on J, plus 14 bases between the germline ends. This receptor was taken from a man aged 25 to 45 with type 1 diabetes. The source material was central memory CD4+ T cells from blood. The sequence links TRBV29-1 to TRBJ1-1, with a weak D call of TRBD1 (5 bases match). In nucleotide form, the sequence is TGCAGCGTTGCGGCGGGCAGGGAAACTGAAGCTTTCTTT. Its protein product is CSVAAGRETEAFF.